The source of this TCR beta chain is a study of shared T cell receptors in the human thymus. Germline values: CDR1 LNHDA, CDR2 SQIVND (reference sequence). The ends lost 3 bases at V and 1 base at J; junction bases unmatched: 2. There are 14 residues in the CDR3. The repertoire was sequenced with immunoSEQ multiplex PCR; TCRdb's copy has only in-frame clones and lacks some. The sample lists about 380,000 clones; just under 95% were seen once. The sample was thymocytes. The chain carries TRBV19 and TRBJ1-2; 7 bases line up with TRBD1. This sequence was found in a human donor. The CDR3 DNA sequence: TGTGCCAGTAGTATGGACAGGCTTAACTATGGCTACACCTTC. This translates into CASSMDRLNYGYTF.